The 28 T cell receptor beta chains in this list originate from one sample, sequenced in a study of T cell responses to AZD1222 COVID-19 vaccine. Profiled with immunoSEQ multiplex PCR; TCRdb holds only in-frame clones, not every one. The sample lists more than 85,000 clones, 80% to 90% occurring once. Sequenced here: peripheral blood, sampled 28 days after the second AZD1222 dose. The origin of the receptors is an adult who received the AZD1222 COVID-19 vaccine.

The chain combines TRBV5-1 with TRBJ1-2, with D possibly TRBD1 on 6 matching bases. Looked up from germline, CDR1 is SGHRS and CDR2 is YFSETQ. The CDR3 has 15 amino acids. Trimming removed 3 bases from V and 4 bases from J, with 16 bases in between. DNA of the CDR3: TGCGCCAGCAGCTCCACAGGGATCCCCCTCTATGGCTACACCTTC. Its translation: CASSSTGIPLYGYTF.

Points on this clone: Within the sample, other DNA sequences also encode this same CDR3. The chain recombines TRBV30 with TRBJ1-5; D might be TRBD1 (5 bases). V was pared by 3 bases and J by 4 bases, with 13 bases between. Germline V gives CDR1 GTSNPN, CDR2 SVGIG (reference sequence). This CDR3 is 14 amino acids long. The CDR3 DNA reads TGTGCCTGGAGCCCCGGTGGGGGTAATCAGCCCCAGCATTTT. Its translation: CAWSPGGGNQPQHF.

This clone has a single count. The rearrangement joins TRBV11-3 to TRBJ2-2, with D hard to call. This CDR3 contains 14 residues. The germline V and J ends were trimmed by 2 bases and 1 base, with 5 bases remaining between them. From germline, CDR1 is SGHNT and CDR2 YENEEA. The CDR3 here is CASSLLRNTGELFF. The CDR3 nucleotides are TGTGCCAGCAGCTTACTCAGGAACACCGGGGAGCTGTTTTTT. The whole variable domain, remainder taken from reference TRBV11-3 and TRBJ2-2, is EAGVVQSPRYKIIEKKQPVAFWCNPISGHNTLYWYLQNLGQGPELLIRYENEEAVDDSQLPKDRFSAERLKGVDSTLKIQPAELGDSAVYLCASSLLRNTGELFFGEGSRLTVL.

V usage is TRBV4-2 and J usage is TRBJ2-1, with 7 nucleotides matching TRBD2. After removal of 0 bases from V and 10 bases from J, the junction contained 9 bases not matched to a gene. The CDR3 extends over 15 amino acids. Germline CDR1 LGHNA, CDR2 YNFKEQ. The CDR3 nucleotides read TGTGCCAGCAGCCAAGAGGGGACTACGGGGCTGGAGCAGTTCTTC. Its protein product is CASSQEGTTGLEQFF.

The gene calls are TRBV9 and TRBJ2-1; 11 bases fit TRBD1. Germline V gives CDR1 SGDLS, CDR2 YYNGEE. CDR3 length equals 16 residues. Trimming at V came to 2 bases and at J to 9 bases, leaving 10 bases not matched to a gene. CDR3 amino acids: CASSVPGTGGKGEQFF. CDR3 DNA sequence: TGTGCCAGCAGCGTTCCCGGGACAGGGGGGAAGGGTGAGCAGTTCTTC.

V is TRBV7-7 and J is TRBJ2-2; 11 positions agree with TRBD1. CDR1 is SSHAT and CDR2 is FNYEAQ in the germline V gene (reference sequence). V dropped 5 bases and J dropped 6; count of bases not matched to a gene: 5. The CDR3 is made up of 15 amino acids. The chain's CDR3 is CASSLGQGAPGELFF. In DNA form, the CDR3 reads TGTGCCAGCAGCCTCGGACAGGGGGCGCCCGGGGAGCTGTTTTTT.

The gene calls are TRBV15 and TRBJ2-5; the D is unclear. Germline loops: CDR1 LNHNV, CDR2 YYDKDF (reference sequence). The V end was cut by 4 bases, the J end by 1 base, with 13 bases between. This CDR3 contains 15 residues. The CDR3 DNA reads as TGTGCCACCAGCACTGGAACACGAACCCAAGAGACCCAGTACTTC. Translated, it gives CATSTGTRTQETQYF. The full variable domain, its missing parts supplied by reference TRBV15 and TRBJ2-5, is DAMVIQNPRYQVTQFGKPVTLSCSQTLNHNVMYWYQQKSSQAPKLLFHYYDKDFNNEADTPDNFQSRRPNTSFCFLDIRSPGLGDTAMYLCATSTGTRTQETQYFGPGTRLLVL.

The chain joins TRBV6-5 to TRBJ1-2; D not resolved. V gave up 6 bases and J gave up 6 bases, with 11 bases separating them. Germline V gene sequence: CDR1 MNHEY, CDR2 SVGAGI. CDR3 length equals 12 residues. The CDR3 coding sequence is TGTGCCAGCAGGGCCAGTTCAAATGGCTACACCTTC. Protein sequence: CASRASSNGYTF.

DNA of the CDR3: TGCGCCAGCAGCTTGTCTCCAGCCAAGAACACTGAAGCTTTCTTT. Its protein is CASSLSPAKNTEAFF. The V gene is TRBV5-1, the J gene TRBJ1-1, with D unclear. V was cut by 1 base and J by 1 base, with 11 bases left in between. Germline V gene data show CDR1 as SGHRS and CDR2 as YFSETQ. The CDR3 length is 15 residues.

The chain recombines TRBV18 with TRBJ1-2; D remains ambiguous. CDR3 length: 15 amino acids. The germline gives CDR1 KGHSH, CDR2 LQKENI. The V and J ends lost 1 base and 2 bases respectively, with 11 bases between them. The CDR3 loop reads CASSPQQETNYGYTF. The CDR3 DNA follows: TGTGCCAGCTCACCACAACAAGAAACCAACTATGGCTACACCTTC. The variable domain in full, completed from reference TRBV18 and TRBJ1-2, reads NAGVMQNPRHLVRRRGQEARLRCSPMKGHSHVYWYRQLPEEGLKFMVYLQKENIIDESGMPKERFSAEFPKEGPSILRIQQVVRGDSAAYFCASSPQQETNYGYTFGSGTRLTVV.

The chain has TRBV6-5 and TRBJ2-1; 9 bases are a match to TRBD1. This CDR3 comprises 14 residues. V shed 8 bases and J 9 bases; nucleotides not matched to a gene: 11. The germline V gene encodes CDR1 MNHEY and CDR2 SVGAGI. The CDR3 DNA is TGTGCCAGCCAACCCGGGACAGGGCTTGGTGAGCAGTTCTTC. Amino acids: CASQPGTGLGEQFF.

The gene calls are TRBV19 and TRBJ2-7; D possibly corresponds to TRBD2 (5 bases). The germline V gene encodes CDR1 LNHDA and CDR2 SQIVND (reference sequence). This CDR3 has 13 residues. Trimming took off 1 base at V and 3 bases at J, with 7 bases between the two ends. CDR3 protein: CASSIAGYYEQYF. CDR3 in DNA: TGTGCCAGTAGTATAGCGGGATACTACGAGCAGTACTTC. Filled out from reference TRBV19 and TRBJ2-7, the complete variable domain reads DGGITQSPKYLFRKEGQNVTLSCEQNLNHDAMYWYRQDPGQGLRLIYYSQIVNDFQKGDIAEGYSVSREKKESFPLTVTSAQKNPTAFYLCASSIAGYYEQYFGPGTRLTVT.

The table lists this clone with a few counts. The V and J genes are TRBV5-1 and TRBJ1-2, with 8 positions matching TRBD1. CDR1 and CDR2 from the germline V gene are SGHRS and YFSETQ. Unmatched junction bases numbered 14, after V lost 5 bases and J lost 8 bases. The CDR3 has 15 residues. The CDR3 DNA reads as TGCGCCAGCAGACCCCCCGACAGGGGTATCGGGGGCTACACCTTC. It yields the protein CASRPPDRGIGGYTF.

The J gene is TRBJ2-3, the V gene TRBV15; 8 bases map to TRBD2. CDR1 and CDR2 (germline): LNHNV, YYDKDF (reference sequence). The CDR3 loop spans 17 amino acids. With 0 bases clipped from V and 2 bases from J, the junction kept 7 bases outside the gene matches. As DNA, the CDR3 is TGTGCCACCAGCAGAGATGGGACGGGGGGGTTCACAGATACGCAGTATTTT. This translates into CATSRDGTGGFTDTQYF.

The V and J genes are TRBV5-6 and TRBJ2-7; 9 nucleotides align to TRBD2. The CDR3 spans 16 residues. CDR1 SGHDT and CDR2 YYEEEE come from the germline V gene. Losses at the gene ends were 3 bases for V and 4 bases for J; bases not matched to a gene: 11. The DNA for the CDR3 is TGTGCCAGCAGCTCTCAGGGACTAGCCGCCCTTTACGAGCAGTACTTC. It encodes CASSSQGLAALYEQYF.

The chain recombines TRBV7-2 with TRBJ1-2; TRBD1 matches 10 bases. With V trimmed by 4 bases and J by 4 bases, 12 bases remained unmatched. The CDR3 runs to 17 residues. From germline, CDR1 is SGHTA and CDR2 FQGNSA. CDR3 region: CASSSSFGTGAVYGYTF. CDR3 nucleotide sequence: TGTGCCAGCAGCTCATCGTTCGGGACAGGGGCGGTCTATGGCTACACCTTC.

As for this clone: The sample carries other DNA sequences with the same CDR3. The CDR3 protein is CASSAGTNTEAFF. The DNA of the CDR3 is TGTGCCAGCAGCGCGGGGACCAACACTGAAGCTTTCTTT. The J gene is TRBJ1-1, the V gene TRBV9, with D possibly matching TRBD1 (5 bases). CDR1 is SGDLS and CDR2 is YYNGEE in the germline V gene. This CDR3 spans 13 amino acids. V lost 3 bases, J lost 2 bases, and 8 bases lay in between.

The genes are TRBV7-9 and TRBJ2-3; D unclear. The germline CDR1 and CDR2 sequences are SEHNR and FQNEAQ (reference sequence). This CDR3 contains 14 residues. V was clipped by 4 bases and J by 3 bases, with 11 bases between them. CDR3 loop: CASSSPLGTDTQYF. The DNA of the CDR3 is TGTGCCAGCAGCTCCCCGTTGGGGACAGATACGCAGTATTTT.

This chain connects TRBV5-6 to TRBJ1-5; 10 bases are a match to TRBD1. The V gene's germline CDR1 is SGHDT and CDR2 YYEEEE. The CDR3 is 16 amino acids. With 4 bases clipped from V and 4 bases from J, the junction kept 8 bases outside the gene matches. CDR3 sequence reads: CASSLTTGGRNQPQHF. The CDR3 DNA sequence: TGTGCCAGCAGCCTAACGACAGGGGGCAGGAATCAGCCCCAGCATTTT.

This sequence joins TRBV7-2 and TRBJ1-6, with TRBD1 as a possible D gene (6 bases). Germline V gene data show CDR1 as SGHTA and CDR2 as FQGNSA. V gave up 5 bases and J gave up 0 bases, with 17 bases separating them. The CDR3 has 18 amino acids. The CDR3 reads CASSPTGSLSSYNSPLHF. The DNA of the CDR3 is TGTGCCAGCAGCCCTACAGGGTCCCTAAGCTCCTATAATTCACCCCTCCACTTT.

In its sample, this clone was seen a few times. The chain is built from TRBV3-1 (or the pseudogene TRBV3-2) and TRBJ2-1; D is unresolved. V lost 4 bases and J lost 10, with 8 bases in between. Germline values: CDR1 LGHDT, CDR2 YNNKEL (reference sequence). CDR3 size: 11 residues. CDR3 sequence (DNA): TGTGCCAGCAGCCTCCGAGGAGAGCAGTTCTTC. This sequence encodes CASSLRGEQFF.

CDR3 loop: CASSFGQQRSGYTF. CDR3 nucleotide sequence: TGTGCCAGCAGTTTTGGGCAGCAGCGGAGTGGCTACACCTTC. The genes are TRBV27 and TRBJ1-2; no firm D call. CDR3 size: 14 residues. The germline V and J ends were trimmed by 3 bases and 7 bases, with 15 bases remaining between them. The V gene's germline CDR1 is MNHEY and CDR2 SMNVEV (reference sequence).

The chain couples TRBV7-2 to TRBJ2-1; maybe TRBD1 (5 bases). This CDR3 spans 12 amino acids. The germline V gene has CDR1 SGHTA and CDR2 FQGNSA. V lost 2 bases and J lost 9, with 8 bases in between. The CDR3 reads CASSLKGIEQFF. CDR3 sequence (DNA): TGTGCCAGCAGCTTAAAGGGGATTGAGCAGTTCTTC.

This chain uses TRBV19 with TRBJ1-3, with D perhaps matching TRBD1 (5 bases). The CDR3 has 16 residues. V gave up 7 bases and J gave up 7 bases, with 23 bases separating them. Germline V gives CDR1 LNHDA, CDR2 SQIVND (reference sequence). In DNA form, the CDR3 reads TGTGCCAGTACGGAAGAAGGGTGGGGAAAGGGGAACACCATATATTTT. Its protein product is CASTEEGWGKGNTIYF.

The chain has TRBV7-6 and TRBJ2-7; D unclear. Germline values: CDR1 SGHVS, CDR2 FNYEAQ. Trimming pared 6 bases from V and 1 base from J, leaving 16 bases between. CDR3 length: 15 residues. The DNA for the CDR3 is TGTGCCAGCAGGCCCAACTCGGGCGGTTCCTACGAGCAGTACTTC. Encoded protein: CASRPNSGGSYEQYF.

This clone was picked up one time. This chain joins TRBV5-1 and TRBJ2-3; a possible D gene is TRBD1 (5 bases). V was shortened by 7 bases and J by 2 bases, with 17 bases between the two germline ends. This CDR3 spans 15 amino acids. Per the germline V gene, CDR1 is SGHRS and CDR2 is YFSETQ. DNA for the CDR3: TGCGCCAGCGGGGCCAGGGCAGGGATCACAGATACGCAGTATTTT. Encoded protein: CASGARAGITDTQYF.

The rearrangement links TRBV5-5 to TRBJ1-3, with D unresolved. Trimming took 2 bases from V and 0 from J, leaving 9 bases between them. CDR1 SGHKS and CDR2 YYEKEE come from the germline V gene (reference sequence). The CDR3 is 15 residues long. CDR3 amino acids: CASSFSGSSGNTIYF. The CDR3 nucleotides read TGTGCCAGCAGCTTTTCAGGCTCCTCTGGAAACACCATATATTTT.

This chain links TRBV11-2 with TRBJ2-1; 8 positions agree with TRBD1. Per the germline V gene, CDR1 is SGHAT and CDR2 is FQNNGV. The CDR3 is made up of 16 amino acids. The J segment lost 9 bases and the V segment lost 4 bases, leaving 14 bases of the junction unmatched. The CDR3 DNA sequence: TGTGCCAGCAGCTCGGCCGTCAGGGGGCCGTCCGGTGAGCAGTTCTTC. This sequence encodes CASSSAVRGPSGEQFF.